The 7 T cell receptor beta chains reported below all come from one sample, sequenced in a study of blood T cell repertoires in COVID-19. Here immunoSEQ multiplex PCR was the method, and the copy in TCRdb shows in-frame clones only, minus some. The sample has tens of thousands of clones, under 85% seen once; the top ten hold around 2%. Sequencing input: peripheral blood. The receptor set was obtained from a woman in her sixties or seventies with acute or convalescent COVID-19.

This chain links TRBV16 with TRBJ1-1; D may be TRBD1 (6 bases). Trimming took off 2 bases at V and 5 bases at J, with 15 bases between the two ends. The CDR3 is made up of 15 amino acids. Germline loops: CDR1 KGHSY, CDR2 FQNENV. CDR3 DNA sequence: TGTGCCAGCAGCCAACAAGGACAGCGAGGGACTGAAGCTTTCTTT. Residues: CASSQQGQRGTEAFF.

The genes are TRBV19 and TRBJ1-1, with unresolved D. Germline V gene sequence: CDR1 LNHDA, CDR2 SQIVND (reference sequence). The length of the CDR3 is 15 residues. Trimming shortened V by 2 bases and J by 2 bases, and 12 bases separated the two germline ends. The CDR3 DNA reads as TGTGCCAGTAGTATAAGGCGGCAGCCTAACACTGAAGCTTTCTTT. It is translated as CASSIRRQPNTEAFF.

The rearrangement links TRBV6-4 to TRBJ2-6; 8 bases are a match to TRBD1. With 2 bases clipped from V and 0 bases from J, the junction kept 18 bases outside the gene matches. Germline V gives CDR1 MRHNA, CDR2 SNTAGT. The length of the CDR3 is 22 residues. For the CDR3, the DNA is TGTGCCAGCAGTGACGAGAGAGGGGTCCAAGGACAGGGAAGCTCTGGGGCCAACGTCCTGACTTTC. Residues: CASSDERGVQGQGSSGANVLTF.

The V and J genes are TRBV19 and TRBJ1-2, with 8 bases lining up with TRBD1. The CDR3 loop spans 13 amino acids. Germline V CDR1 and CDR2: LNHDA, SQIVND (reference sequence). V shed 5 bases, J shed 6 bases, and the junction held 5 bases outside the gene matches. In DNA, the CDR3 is TGTGCCAGTAGTCCATCAGGGGGCGATGGCTACACCTTC. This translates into CASSPSGGDGYTF.

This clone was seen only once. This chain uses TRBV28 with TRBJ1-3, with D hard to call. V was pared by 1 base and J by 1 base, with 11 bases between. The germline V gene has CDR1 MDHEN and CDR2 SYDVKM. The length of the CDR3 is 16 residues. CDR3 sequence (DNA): TGTGCCAGCAGTTTATTACTTACAGCTTCTGGAAACACCATATATTTT. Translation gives CASSLLLTASGNTIYF.

The CDR3 nucleotides are TGTGCCTGGACAGGGCCTCCTTCCTACGAGCAGTACTTC. This codes for CAWTGPPSYEQYF. The chain joins TRBV30 to TRBJ2-7; possibly TRBD1 for D (5 bases). This CDR3 has 13 amino acids. V shed 4 bases and J shed 1 base, with 11 bases lying between them. Germline CDR1 and CDR2: GTSNPN and SVGIG (reference sequence). The full variable domain, rest sourced from reference TRBV30 and TRBJ2-7, is SQTIHQWPATLVQPVGSPLSLECTVEGTSNPNLYWYRQAAGRGLQLLFYSVGIGQISSEVPQNLSASRPQDRQFILSSKKLLLSDSGFYLCAWTGPPSYEQYFGPGTRLTVT.

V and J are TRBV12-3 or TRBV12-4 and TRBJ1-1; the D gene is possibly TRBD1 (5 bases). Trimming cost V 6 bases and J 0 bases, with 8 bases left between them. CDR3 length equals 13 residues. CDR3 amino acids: CASSLTVNTEAFF. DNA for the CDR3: TGTGCCAGCAGCCTGACAGTGAACACTGAAGCTTTCTTT.